This TCR beta chain originates from a study of cytomegalovirus exposure and HLA in healthy donors. Study findings and constraints: CMV serostatus alone was available as immune exposure information.

In the case of this clone: Its antigen is not identified.

The PCR made use of 60 Vbeta and 13 Jbeta primers. As processed by the authors: A later analysis tallied some 84 million unique TCR beta chains, about 11 million of them shared. Profiled with immunoSEQ multiplex PCR; TCRdb holds only in-frame clones, not every one. From that table come the V and J calls and clone size; the DNA was used to work out D and trimming. The data contain fewer than 200,000 clones, more than 65% of them singletons. Specimen: PBMCs. The clonotype originates from a girl aged 2 to 9 in good health and CMV-seropositive.

The CDR3 reads CASSLVGYGYTF. In nucleotides, the CDR3 is TGTGCCAGCAGCTTAGTCGGCTATGGCTACACCTTC. This chain links TRBV11-2 with TRBJ1-2; D gene unclear. Germline V gives CDR1 SGHAT, CDR2 FQNNGV. The CDR3 sequence is 12 residues long. Trimming removed 1 base from V and 4 bases from J, with 4 bases in between.